This T cell receptor beta chain was recovered during a study of identical twins. Whole-study findings and limits: Cross-sectional statistics underpinned the conclusions; the same donors were not followed. Recombination models fit unrelated individuals' TCR alpha sharing but underestimated twins'. Invariant MAIT and iNKT cells could partly confound zero-insertion analyses.

TCRdb reprocessed the 5' RACE reads with MiXCR, giving one entry per CDR3 protein. Here the sample spans about 570,000 distinct CDR3 sequences, 9.5% to 10% being singletons. V shed 7 bases and J 7 bases; nucleotides not matched to a gene: 19. CDR3 length: 17 amino acids. Germline V CDR1 and CDR2: LGHNA, YSLEER. In the case of this clonotype: What it recognizes is unknown.

These data were also reused for a study on yellow fever vaccine responses in identical twins. As that study records: Reportedly, twins' vaccine T cell responses looked partly convergent and partly personalized.

Source material: PBMCs. This clonotype originated in a woman aged 18-35 years in good health. The chain has TRBV4-3 and TRBJ2-1; 7 bases align to TRBD2. Here the CDR3 reads CASTRNVAGVPSNEQFF. CDR3 DNA sequence: TGCGCCAGCACCCGTAACGTCGCGGGAGTCCCGTCGAATGAGCAGTTCTTC.